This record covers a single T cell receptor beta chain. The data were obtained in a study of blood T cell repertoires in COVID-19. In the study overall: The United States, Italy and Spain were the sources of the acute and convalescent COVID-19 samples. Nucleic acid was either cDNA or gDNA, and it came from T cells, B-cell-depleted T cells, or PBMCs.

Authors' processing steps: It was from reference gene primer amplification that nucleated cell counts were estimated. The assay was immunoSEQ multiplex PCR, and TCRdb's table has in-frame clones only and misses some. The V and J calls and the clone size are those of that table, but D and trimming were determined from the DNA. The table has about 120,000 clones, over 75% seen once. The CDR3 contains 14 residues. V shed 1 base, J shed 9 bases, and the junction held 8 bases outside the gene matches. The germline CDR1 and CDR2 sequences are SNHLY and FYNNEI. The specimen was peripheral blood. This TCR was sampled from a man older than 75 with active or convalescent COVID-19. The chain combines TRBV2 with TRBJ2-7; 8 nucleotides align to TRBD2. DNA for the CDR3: TGTGCCAGCAGTGAAGGAGGTCTAGCGGGTTTGCAGTACTTC. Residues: CASSEGGLAGLQYF.